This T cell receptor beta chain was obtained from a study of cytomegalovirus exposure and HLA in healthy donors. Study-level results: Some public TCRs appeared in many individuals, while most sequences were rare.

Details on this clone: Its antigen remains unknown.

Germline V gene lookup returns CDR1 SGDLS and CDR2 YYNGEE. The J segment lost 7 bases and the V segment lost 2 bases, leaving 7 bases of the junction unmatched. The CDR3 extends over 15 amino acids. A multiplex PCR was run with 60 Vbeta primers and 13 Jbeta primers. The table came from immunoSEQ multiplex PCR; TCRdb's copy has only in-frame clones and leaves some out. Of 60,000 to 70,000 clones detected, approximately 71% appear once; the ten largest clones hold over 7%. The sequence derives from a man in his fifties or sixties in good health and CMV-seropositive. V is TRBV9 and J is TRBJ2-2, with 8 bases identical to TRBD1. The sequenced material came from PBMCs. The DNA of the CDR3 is TGTGCCAGCAGCGTCGCAGGGGGCAGTTTCGGGGAGCTGTTTTTT. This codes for CASSVAGGSFGELFF. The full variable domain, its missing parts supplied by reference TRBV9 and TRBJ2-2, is DSGVTQTPKHLITATGQRVTLRCSPRSGDLSVYWYQQSLDQGLQFLIQYYNGEERAKGNILERFSAQQFPDLHSELNLSSLELGDSALYFCASSVAGGSFGELFFGEGSRLTVL.